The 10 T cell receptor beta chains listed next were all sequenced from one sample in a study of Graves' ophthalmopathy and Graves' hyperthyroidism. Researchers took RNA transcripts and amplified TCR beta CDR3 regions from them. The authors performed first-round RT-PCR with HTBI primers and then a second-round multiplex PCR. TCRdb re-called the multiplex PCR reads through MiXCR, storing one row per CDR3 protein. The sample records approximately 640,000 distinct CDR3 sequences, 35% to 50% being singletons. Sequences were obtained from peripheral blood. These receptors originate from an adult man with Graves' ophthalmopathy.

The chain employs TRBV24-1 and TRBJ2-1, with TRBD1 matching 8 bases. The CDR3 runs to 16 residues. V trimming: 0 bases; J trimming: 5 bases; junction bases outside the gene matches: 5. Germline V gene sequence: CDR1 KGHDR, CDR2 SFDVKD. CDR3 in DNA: TGTGCCACCAGTGATTTGGGCAGGGGGCAGAACAATGAGCAGTTCTTC. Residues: CATSDLGRGQNNEQFF.

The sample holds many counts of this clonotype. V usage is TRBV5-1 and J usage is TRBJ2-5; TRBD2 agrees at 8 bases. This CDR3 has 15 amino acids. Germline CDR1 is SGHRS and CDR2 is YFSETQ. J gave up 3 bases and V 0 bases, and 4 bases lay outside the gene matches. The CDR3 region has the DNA TGCGCCAGCAGCTTGGATAGCGGGACCGAAGAGACCCAGTACTTC. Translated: CASSLDSGTEETQYF.

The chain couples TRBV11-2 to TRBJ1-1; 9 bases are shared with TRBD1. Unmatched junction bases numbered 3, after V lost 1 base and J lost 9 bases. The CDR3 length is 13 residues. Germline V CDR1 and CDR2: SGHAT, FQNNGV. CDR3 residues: CASSLAGQGQAFF. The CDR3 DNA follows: TGTGCCAGCAGCTTAGCGGGACAGGGCCAAGCTTTCTTT.

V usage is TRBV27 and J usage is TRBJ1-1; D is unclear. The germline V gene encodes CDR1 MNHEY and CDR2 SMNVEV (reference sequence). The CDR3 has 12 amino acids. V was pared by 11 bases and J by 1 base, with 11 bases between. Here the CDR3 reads CAGGRGNTEAFF. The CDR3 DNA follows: TGTGCCGGCGGACGGGGGAACACTGAAGCTTTCTTT.

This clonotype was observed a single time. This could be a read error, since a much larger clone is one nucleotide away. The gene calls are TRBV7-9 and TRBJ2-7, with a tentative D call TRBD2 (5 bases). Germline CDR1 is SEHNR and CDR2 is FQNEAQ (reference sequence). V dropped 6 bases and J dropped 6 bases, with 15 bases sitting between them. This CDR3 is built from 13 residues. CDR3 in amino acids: CASSSYLGGEQYF. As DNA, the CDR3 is TGTGCCAGCAGTTCCTACCTCGGAGGCGAGCAGTACTTC.

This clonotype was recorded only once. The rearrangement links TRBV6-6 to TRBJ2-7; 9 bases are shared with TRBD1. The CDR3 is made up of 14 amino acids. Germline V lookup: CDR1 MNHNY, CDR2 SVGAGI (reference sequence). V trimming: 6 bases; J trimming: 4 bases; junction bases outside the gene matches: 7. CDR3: CASSSTGGFYEQYF. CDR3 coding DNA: TGTGCCAGCAGCTCAACAGGGGGCTTTTACGAGCAGTACTTC.

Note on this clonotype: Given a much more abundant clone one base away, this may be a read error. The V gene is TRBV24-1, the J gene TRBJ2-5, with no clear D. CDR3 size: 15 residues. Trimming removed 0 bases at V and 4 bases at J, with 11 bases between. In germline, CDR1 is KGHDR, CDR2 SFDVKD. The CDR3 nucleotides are TGTGCCACCAGTGATTTGCAGGCTCAGGCAGAGACCCAGTACTTC. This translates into CATSDLQAQAETQYF.

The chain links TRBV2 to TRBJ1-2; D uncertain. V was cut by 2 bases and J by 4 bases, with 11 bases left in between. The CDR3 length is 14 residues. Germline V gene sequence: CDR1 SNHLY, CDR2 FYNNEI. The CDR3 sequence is CASSETVGSYGYTF. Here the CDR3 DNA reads TGTGCCAGCAGTGAAACGGTAGGAAGCTATGGCTACACCTTC. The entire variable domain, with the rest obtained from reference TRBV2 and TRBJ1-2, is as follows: EPEVTQTPSHQVTQMGQEVILRCVPISNHLYFYWYRQILGQKVEFLVSFYNNEISEKSEIFDDQFSVERPDGSNFTLKIRSTKLEDSAMYFCASSETVGSYGYTFGSGTRLTVV.

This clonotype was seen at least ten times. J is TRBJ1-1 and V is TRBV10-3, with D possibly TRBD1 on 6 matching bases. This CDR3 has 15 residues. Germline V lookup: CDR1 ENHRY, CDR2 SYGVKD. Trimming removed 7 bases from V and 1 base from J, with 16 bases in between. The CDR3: CAITPDAGANTEAFF. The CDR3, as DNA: TGTGCCATCACCCCGGACGCAGGGGCGAACACTGAAGCTTTCTTT.

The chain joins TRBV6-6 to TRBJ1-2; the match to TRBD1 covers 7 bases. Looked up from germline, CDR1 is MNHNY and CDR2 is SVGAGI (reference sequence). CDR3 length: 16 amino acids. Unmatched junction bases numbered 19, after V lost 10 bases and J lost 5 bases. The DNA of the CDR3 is TGTGCCACCACGAAACCTTACGACAGGGCCTTTTATGGCTACACCTTC. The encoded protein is CATTKPYDRAFYGYTF.